The TCR beta chain under discussion was sequenced for a study of T cell repertoires in cytomegalovirus infection. Study information: Epitope selection comprised recently identified HLA-C-restricted CMV epitopes and well-studied HLA-B-restricted CMV epitopes. Shared public TCR beta signatures pointed to both CMV infection and a matching HLA type.

Many counts were recorded for this clonotype. Its antigen is unidentified. Findings and caveats of the study: Adding up the frequency of public TCR beta families identified people who carried CMV plus the relevant HLA. What dominated the ex vivo response were HLA-C-restricted CMV-specific TCR beta clonotypes.

TCRdb called the reads again in MiXCR, with one record for every CDR3 protein. This sample has approximately 110,000 distinct CDR3 sequences, with over 30% found just once. V lost 6 bases and J lost 0, with 8 bases in between. This CDR3 contains 13 residues. CDR1 PRHDT and CDR2 FYEKMQ come from the germline V gene (reference sequence). The rearrangement links TRBV13 to TRBJ2-5; unclear D gene. This TCR was recovered from a human donor in good health (CMV status not recorded). Some clones in this sample may be carry-over from other donors' samples. The starting material was CD8+ T cells from cultured PBMCs, obtained from culture after CMV antigen stimulation. CDR3 sequence (DNA): TGTGCCAGCAGTGCCGGGTACCAAGAGACCCAGTACTTC. Amino acid sequence: CASSAGYQETQYF.